One sample yielded the 3 T cell receptor beta chains listed below, sequenced in a study of shared clonotypes between healthy human individuals. The table came from immunoSEQ multiplex PCR; TCRdb's copy has only in-frame clones and leaves some out. This sample carries 1,500,000 or so clones, approximately 98.5% of them seen once, and the ten largest clones take 0.3% to 0.45%. The source material was naive CD4+ T cells sorted from blood. The subset was: CD45RA+ positively selected. The receptors originated from a man younger than 45 in good health.

A word on this clone: At the DNA level, this CDR3 is encoded by other sequences in the same sample as well. The V call is TRBV15, the J call TRBJ2-7; D remains ambiguous. V was pared by 0 bases and J by 3 bases, with 6 bases between. CDR1 is LNHNV and CDR2 is YYDKDF in the germline V gene (reference sequence). The CDR3 loop spans 13 amino acids. CDR3 bases: TGTGCCACCAGCAGAGATCTGGGCTACGAGCAGTACTTC. It specifies CATSRDLGYEQYF.

The chain employs TRBV6-5 and TRBJ2-1, with TRBD2 identical over 11 bases. This CDR3 contains 15 residues. Germline loops: CDR1 MNHEY, CDR2 SVGAGI. With V trimmed by 5 bases and J by 6 bases, 6 bases remained unmatched. In nucleotides, the CDR3 is TGTGCCAGCAGTCCATGGACTAGCGGGCTCAATGAGCAGTTCTTC. This gives the protein CASSPWTSGLNEQFF.

This chain uses TRBV29-1 with TRBJ2-1; 7 bases align to TRBD2. The V gene's germline CDR1 is SQVTM and CDR2 ANQGSEA. J was trimmed by 15 bases and V by 4 bases; bases with no gene match: 6. The CDR3 is 10 amino acids. Here the CDR3 DNA reads TGCAGCGTTGCGGCGGGAGTACCGTTCTTC. Its translation: CSVAAGVPFF.